A single sample gave rise to the 5 T cell receptor beta chains below, sequenced in a study of T cells in localized non-small cell lung cancer. Sequencing was performed with immunoSEQ multiplex PCR; in TCRdb, only in-frame clones are kept and a portion is missing. This repertoire shows fewer than 20,000 clones, around 84% found once; its top ten account for roughly a quarter. This sample comprised peripheral blood, obtained before any cancer treatment. Every receptor here comes from an older male donor with stage I lung adenocarcinoma.

DNA of the CDR3: TGTGCCAGCAGTGAATGCCCACTAGCGGGAGTGTGCAATGAGCAGTTCTTC. This codes for CASSECPLAGVCNEQFF. The chain joins TRBV25-1 to TRBJ2-1, with 11 bases matching TRBD2. The CDR3 loop spans 17 amino acids. CDR1 MGHDK and CDR2 SYGVNS come from the germline V gene. The V gene end was trimmed by 1 base and the J gene end by 6 bases; junction bases not matched to a gene: 8.

The chain links TRBV28 to TRBJ2-7; TRBD1 aligns across 9 bases. Germline V gene data show CDR1 as MDHEN and CDR2 as SYDVKM. The length of the CDR3 is 16 residues. J was trimmed by 6 bases and V by 2 bases; bases with no gene match: 11. Here the CDR3 reads CASSLGGQGLEAEQYF. Here the CDR3 DNA reads TGTGCCAGCAGTTTAGGGGGACAGGGACTCGAAGCCGAGCAGTACTTC.

In nucleotides, the CDR3 is TGTGCCAGCAGCTTAAGAAGGGACGAAGAGACCCAGTACTTC. Protein product: CASSLRRDEETQYF. This chain links TRBV7-2 with TRBJ2-5, with D perhaps TRBD1 or TRBD2 (5 bases each). CDR3 length: 14 residues. Between the trimmed V and J ends, which lost 2 bases and 3 bases, there was a span of 10 bases. Germline CDR1 is SGHTA and CDR2 is FQGNSA.

The CDR3 region has the DNA TGTGCCAGCTCACCGGGAGACAGGGGGCATGGCTACACCTTC. Translation: CASSPGDRGHGYTF. V gene TRBV18 combines with J gene TRBJ1-2; 10 positions agree with TRBD1. Trimming took 3 bases from V and 6 from J; bases not matched to a gene: 4. Germline values: CDR1 KGHSH, CDR2 LQKENI. The CDR3 is 14 amino acids.

This CDR3 reads CATSRDLTGTSTGELFF. For the CDR3, the DNA is TGTGCCACCAGCAGAGATCTGACCGGCACTTCAACCGGGGAGCTGTTTTTT. The V gene is TRBV15, the J gene TRBJ2-2; D call uncertain. CDR1 and CDR2 (germline): LNHNV, YYDKDF (reference sequence). This CDR3 has 17 residues. The germline V and J ends were trimmed by 0 bases and 5 bases, with 16 bases remaining between them.